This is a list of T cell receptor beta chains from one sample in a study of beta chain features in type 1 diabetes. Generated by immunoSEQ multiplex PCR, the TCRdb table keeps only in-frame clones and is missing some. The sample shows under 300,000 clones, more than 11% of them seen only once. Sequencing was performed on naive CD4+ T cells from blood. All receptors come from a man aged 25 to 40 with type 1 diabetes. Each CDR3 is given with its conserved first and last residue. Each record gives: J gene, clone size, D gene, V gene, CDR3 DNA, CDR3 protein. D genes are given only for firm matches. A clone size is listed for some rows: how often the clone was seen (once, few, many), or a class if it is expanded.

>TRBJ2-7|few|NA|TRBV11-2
TGTGCCAGCAGCATGGCGGGACGCGAGCAGTACTTC
CASSMAGREQYF
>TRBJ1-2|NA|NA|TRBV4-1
TGCGCCAGCAGCCACCCGGACAGAATCTATGGCTACACCTTC
CASSHPDRIYGYTF
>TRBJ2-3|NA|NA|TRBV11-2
TGTGCCAGCAGTACAGGGGATACGCAGTATTTT
CASSTGDTQYF
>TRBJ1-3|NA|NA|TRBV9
TGTGCCAGCAGCGTAGCTGGGGACTCGGCTGGAAACACCATATATTTT
CASSVAGDSAGNTIYF
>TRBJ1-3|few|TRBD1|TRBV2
TGTGCCAGCAGTGAAGTTCTAGGGGGCCGAAACACCATATATTTT
CASSEVLGGRNTIYF
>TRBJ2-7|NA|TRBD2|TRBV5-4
TGTGCCAGCAGCCCCGGGACTAGCCTCTCCTACGAGCAGTACTTC
CASSPGTSLSYEQYF
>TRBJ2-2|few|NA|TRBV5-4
TGTGCCAGCAGCTCCCGGGGGAGGGAGCTGTTTTTT
CASSSRGRELFF
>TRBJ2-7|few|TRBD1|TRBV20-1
TGCAGTGCTAAGACAGGGTACGAGCAGTACTTC
CSAKTGYEQYF
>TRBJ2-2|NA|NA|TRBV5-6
TGTGCCAGCAGCTTGGCTTGGACACGAATCACCGGGGAGCTGTTTTTT
CASSLAWTRITGELFF
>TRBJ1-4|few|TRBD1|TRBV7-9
TGTGCCAGCAGAGAGGGGGCGGATGAAAAACTGTTTTTT
CASREGADEKLFF
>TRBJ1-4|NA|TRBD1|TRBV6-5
TGTGCCAGCACCCAGTACGGGACAGGGGATGAAAAACTGTTTTTT
CASTQYGTGDEKLFF
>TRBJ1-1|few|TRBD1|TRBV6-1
TGTGCCAGCAGTGAACAGGGGGGTGACACTGAAGCTTTCTTT
CASSEQGGDTEAFF
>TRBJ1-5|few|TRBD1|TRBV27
TGTGCCAGCAGTTTTACAGGGGGTCATCAGCCCCAGCATTTT
CASSFTGGHQPQHF
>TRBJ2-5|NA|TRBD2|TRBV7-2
TGTGCCAGCAGTGGCGGGGGGCTACAAGAGACCCAGTACTTC
CASSGGGLQETQYF
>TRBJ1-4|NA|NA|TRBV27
TGTGCCAGCAGTTTAGGTACAGCTAATGAAAAACTGTTTTTT
CASSLGTANEKLFF
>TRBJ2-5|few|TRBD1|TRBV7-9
TGTGCCAGTGACAGGGGGGATTGGCGAGAGACCCAGTACTTC
CASDRGDWRETQYF
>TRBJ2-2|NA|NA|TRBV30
TGTGCCTGGAGCCACCCGCCAAGGGGCGGGGAGCTGTTTTTT
CAWSHPPRGGELFF
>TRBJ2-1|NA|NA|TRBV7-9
TGTGCCGGCCAAAATGAGCAGTTCTTC
CAGQNEQFF
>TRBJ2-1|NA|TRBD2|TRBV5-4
TGTGCCAGCAGCTTGGATAGCGGGGCCTACAATGAGCAGTTCTTC
CASSLDSGAYNEQFF
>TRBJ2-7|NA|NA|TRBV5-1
TGCGCCAGCAGCGGCGGGGCCTACGAGCAGTACTTC
CASSGGAYEQYF
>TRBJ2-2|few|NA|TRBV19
TGTGCCAGTAGCTCTCTCAGGAGGACCGGGGAGCTGTTTTTT
CASSSLRRTGELFF
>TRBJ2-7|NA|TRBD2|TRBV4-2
TGTGCCAGCAGCCAAATAGGGACTACCTACTACGAGCAGTACTTC
CASSQIGTTYYEQYF
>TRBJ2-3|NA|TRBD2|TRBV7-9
TGTGCCAGCAGCTTAGCGGTAGCGGGAGGCACAGATACGCAGTATTTT
CASSLAVAGGTDTQYF
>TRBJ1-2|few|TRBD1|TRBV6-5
TGTGCCAGCGCTAGACAGGGCAGGGAAACCTTC
CASARQGRETF
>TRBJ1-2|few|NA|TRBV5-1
TGCGCCAGCAGCCTATCCGGGACAACTAACTATGGCTACACCTTC
CASSLSGTTNYGYTF
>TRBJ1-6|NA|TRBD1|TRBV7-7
TGTGCTAGCAGCTTAGCGGGACAGCCTAATTCACCCCTCCACTTT
CASSLAGQPNSPLHF
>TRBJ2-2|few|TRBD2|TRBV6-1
TGTGCCAGCAGTGAATACCCTAGCGGGGGGTCGAACACCGGGGAGCTGTTTTTT
CASSEYPSGGSNTGELFF
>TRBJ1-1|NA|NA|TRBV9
TGTGCCAGCAGCGTAGACGGGGACACTGAAGCTTTCTTT
CASSVDGDTEAFF
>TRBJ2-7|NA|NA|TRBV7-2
TGTGCCAGCAGCTTAGTTCGGGATACCTACGAGCAGTACTTC
CASSLVRDTYEQYF
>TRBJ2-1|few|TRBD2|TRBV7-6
TGTGCCAGCAGCCTTGCGGGGGGAGCGAGCTCCTACAATGAGCAGTTCTTC
CASSLAGGASSYNEQFF
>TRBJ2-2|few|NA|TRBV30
TGTGCCTGGAGTGTATACCGGGGGAGGGAGCTGTTTTTT
CAWSVYRGRELFF
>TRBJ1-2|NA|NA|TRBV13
TGTGCCAGCAGCTTAACGGGGAATGGCTACACCTTC
CASSLTGNGYTF
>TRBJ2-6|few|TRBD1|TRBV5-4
TGTGCCAGCACCGACAGGGTCGGGGCCAACGTCCTGACTTTC
CASTDRVGANVLTF
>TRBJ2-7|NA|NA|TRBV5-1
TGCGCCAGCAGCCCGGGGGTTCTCTACGAGCAGTACTTC
CASSPGVLYEQYF
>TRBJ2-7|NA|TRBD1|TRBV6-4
TGTGCCAGCAGTGACTACAGGGGGCTCGTTTACGAGCAGTACTTC
CASSDYRGLVYEQYF
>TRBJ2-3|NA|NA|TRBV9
TGTGCCAGCAGCGTAGTGCGAGACACAGATACGCAGTATTTT
CASSVVRDTDTQYF
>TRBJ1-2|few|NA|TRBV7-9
TGTGCCAGCAGCTTGATGAAGGGGGGGAGTGGCTACACCTTC
CASSLMKGGSGYTF
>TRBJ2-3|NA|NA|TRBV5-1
TGCGCCAGCAGCCCCTCCGACCAATACAGGAGAAGCACAGATACGCAGTATTTT
CASSPSDQYRRSTDTQYF
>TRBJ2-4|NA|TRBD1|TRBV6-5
TGTGCCAGCAGTTACTCAGGACAGGGGGTCAAAAACATTCAGTACTTC
CASSYSGQGVKNIQYF